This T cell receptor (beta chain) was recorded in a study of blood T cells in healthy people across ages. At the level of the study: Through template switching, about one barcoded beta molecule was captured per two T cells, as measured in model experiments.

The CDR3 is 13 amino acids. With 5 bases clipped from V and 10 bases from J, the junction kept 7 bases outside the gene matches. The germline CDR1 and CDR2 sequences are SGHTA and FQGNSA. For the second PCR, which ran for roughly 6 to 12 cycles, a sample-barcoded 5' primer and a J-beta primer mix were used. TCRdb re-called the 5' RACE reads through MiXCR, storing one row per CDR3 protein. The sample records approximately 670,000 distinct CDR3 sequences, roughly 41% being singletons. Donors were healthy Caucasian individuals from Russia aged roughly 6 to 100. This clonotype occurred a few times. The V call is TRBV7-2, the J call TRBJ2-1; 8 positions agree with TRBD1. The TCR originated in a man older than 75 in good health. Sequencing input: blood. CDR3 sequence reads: CASSGPGTGEQFF. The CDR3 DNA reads TGTGCCAGCAGCGGACCTGGGACAGGCGAGCAGTTCTTC. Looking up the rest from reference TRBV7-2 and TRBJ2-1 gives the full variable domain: GAGVSQSPSNKVTEKGKDVELRCDPISGHTALYWYRQSLGQGLEFLIYFQGNSAPDKSGLPSDRFSAERTGGSVSTLTIQRTQQEDSAVYLCASSGPGTGEQFFGPGTRLTVL.